These 21 T cell receptor beta chains originate from one sample sequenced in a study of neurological immune-mediated disorders (dated by TCRdb to between 2018 and 2021). The library came from 5' RACE. Sequencing was carried out with an Illumina HiSeq 2500. TCRdb reprocessed the public reads (quality trimming at Q25 with fastp, clone calling with MiXCR) and kept in-frame beta chains. Under each unique CDR3 protein, matching rows form one entry showing the most common genes and DNA. This sample gives 30,000 or so distinct CDR3 sequences in total; 15% of them show up just once. The leading ten clones occupy roughly 27% of the sample. Sequenced: PBMCs. Receptors originate from a man aged 65 to 79 in good health.

This clonotype was seen a handful of times. The chain employs TRBV6-2 or TRBV6-3 and TRBJ1-1; D is unclear. Germline V gene lookup returns CDR1 MNHEY and CDR2 SVGEGT. The CDR3 extends over 17 amino acids. Trimming cost V 4 bases and J 0 bases, with 18 bases left between them. This CDR3 reads CASSSSNMGLMNTEAFF. For the CDR3, the DNA is TGTGCCAGCAGTTCTTCAAACATGGGCCTAATGAACACTGAAGCTTTCTTT.

This clonotype was observed at least ten times. The chain joins TRBV7-2 to TRBJ2-3; 11 bases agree with TRBD2. This CDR3 spans 15 amino acids. From germline, CDR1 is SGHTA and CDR2 FQGNSA. Unmatched junction bases numbered 3, after V lost 5 bases and J lost 2 bases. CDR3 region: CASSKTSGATDTQYF. As DNA, the CDR3 is TGTGCCAGCAGCAAGACTAGCGGGGCCACAGATACGCAGTATTTT.

Many counts were recorded for this clonotype. This chain links TRBV5-5 with TRBJ2-7; perhaps TRBD1 as D (5 bases). The CDR3 covers 14 residues. V lost 0 bases and J lost 4, with 11 bases in between. The germline gives CDR1 SGHKS, CDR2 YYEKEE (reference sequence). The CDR3 DNA sequence: TGTGCCAGCAGCTTGGCGGTTGCAGGGTACGAGCAGTACTTC. Its protein product is CASSLAVAGYEQYF.

This clonotype was detected many times. This chain joins TRBV6-5 and TRBJ1-3; 11 positions agree with TRBD1. The V and J ends lost 8 bases and 3 bases, in that order; junction bases with no gene match: 3. The CDR3 sequence is 14 residues long. Looked up from germline, CDR1 is MNHEY and CDR2 is SVGAGI. The CDR3 loop is CASRGQGVGNTIYF. In nucleotides, the CDR3 is TGTGCCAGCCGGGGACAGGGGGTTGGAAACACCATATATTTT.

In the case of this clonotype: With a much larger clone just one base away, this may be a read error. This chain joins TRBV20-1 and TRBJ1-1; D call uncertain. The CDR3 consists of 14 residues. Per the germline V gene, CDR1 is DFQATT and CDR2 is SNEGSKA (reference sequence). CDR3 loop: CSTREAAGNTEAFF. CDR3 bases: TGCAGTACTAGAGAGGCAGCAGGGAACACTGAAGCTTTCTTT.

The chain joins TRBV6-2 or TRBV6-3 to TRBJ2-1, with 9 bases identical to TRBD2. The CDR3 spans 16 residues. Trimming took 2 bases from V and 7 from J; bases not matched to a gene: 9. Germline-derived CDR1 and CDR2 are MNHEY and SVGEGT. CDR3 residues: CASSYARGGWKNEQFF. The CDR3 DNA follows: TGTGCCAGCAGTTACGCGCGGGGGGGCTGGAAAAATGAGCAGTTCTTC.

There are many counts of this clonotype. This clone may be a read error of a much larger clone one base away. The V call is TRBV12-3 or TRBV12-4, the J call TRBJ1-1; D remains ambiguous. The CDR3 spans 14 residues. V lost 4 bases and J lost 11, with 20 bases in between. CDR3: CASSSPDSHRRAFF. CDR3 sequence (DNA): TGTGCCAGCAGTTCTCCGGACTCCCACAGAAGGGCTTTCTTT.

This clonotype was seen repeatedly, ten times or more. This chain connects TRBV15 to TRBJ2-7; the match to TRBD1 covers 7 bases. Germline V gives CDR1 LNHNV, CDR2 YYDKDF (reference sequence). Trimming cost V 1 base and J 7 bases; bases outside gene matches: 10. The CDR3 is made up of 15 amino acids. CDR3 in DNA: TGTGCCACCAGCAGAGGAAAGACAGGGACGGGGGAGCAGTACTTC. This translates into CATSRGKTGTGEQYF.

This clonotype was observed at least ten times. The chain combines TRBV5-1 with TRBJ2-2, with TRBD1 matching 9 bases. There are 15 residues in the CDR3. Unmatched junction bases numbered 6, after V lost 3 bases and J lost 6 bases. Germline-derived CDR1 and CDR2 are SGHRS and YFSETQ. The CDR3 loop reads CASSSGQGSSGELFF. The DNA of the CDR3 is TGCGCCAGCAGCTCCGGACAGGGGAGCTCCGGGGAGCTGTTTTTT.

This clonotype occurred many times. The chain couples TRBV29-1 to TRBJ2-5; 13 bases are shared with TRBD2. The CDR3 sequence is 15 residues long. The V and J ends lost 4 bases and 3 bases, in that order; junction bases with no gene match: 5. The germline V gene encodes CDR1 SQVTM and CDR2 ANQGSEA. CDR3 in amino acids: CSVAILAGGEETQYF. The CDR3 DNA reads as TGCAGCGTTGCAATACTAGCGGGAGGGGAAGAGACCCAGTACTTC.

This clonotype was recorded at least ten times. This CDR3 is CASSFGLAGNNEQFF. CDR3 sequence (DNA): TGTGCCAGCAGCTTCGGACTAGCGGGGAACAATGAGCAGTTCTTC. This chain uses TRBV7-2 with TRBJ2-1, with 12 positions matching TRBD2. J lost 5 bases, V lost 3 bases, and 2 bases had no gene match. Germline CDR1 is SGHTA and CDR2 is FQGNSA. CDR3 length equals 15 residues. Drawing the rest from reference TRBV7-2 and TRBJ2-1, the complete variable domain is GAGVSQSPSNKVTEKGKDVELRCDPISGHTALYWYRQSLGQGLEFLIYFQGNSAPDKSGLPSDRFSAERTGGSVSTLTIQRTQQEDSAVYLCASSFGLAGNNEQFFGPGTRLTVL.

This clonotype was seen many times. The chain joins TRBV29-1 to TRBJ2-7, with a tentative D call TRBD1 (6 bases). Germline lookup yields CDR1 SQVTM and CDR2 ANQGSEA. The V gene lost 7 bases and the J gene lost 5 bases, with 21 bases spanning the gap. This CDR3 has 14 residues. CDR3 protein: CSASPGTKGDEQYF. DNA for the CDR3: TGCAGCGCCTCCCCCGGGACAAAGGGCGACGAGCAGTACTTC.

By its share, this clonotype is medium-sized. The chain has TRBV7-3 and TRBJ2-3; D is undetermined. The V gene lost 5 bases and the J gene lost 0 bases, with 9 bases spanning the gap. Germline V gene sequence: CDR1 SGHTA, CDR2 FQGTGA. CDR3 length equals 14 residues. The CDR3 sequence: CASSPTTSTDTQYF. The CDR3 region has the DNA TGTGCCAGCAGCCCTACTACTAGCACAGATACGCAGTATTTT.

This clonotype has ten or more counts. The rearrangement links TRBV7-2 to TRBJ2-7, with 9 bases aligning to TRBD1. The CDR3 contains 14 residues. V shed 3 bases and J 6 bases; nucleotides not matched to a gene: 6. Germline V gives CDR1 SGHTA, CDR2 FQGNSA. CDR3 in DNA: TGTGCCAGCAGCTTTATACAGGGGGCCAGCGAGCAGTACTTC. Translated: CASSFIQGASEQYF.

This clonotype was seen many times. The chain links TRBV6-6 to TRBJ1-1; no clear D. The germline V and J ends were trimmed by 6 bases and 5 bases, with 13 bases remaining between them. The germline gives CDR1 MNHNY, CDR2 SVGAGI (reference sequence). CDR3 size: 13 residues. For the CDR3, the DNA is TGTGCCAGCAGCATTACGTTGGGAACTGAAGCTTTCTTT. This gives the protein CASSITLGTEAFF.

This clonotype was picked up many times. The J gene is TRBJ1-2, the V gene TRBV29-1, with D perhaps TRBD1 (5 bases). V gave up 2 bases and J gave up 7 bases, with 23 bases separating them. The germline V gene has CDR1 SQVTM and CDR2 ANQGSEA. This CDR3 is 16 amino acids long. The chain's CDR3 is CSVEHGEGRGPVGYTF. The CDR3 nucleotides are TGCAGCGTTGAACATGGGGAAGGGAGGGGCCCCGTTGGCTACACCTTC.

This clonotype was counted many times. This CDR3 is CASTTRDGGASGANVLTF. CDR3 coding DNA: TGTGCCAGCACCACACGGGACGGGGGCGCATCGGGGGCCAACGTCCTGACTTTC. V usage is TRBV6-2 or TRBV6-3 and J usage is TRBJ2-6, with D possibly called TRBD1 or TRBD2 (6 bases each). The CDR3 loop spans 18 amino acids. Trimming cost V 7 bases and J 4 bases, with 23 bases left between them. Germline V lookup: CDR1 MNHEY, CDR2 SVGEGT.

This clonotype was seen many times. This chain uses TRBV29-1 with TRBJ1-4, with TRBD1 as a possible D gene (5 bases). CDR3 size: 14 residues. Germline V lookup: CDR1 SQVTM, CDR2 ANQGSEA. V lost 4 bases and J lost 0, with 9 bases in between. CDR3 region: CSVALGATNEKLFF. CDR3 nucleotides: TGCAGCGTTGCCCTGGGGGCAACTAATGAAAAACTGTTTTTT.

This clonotype has at least ten counts. The chain links TRBV2 to TRBJ2-7; TRBD1 agrees at 8 bases. This CDR3 comprises 12 residues. V trimming: 7 bases; J trimming: 3 bases; junction bases outside the gene matches: 2. Germline assignment: CDR1 SNHLY and CDR2 FYNNEI. In DNA, the CDR3 is TGTGCCAGCAAGGACAGGGTCTACGAGCAGTACTTC. It specifies CASKDRVYEQYF.

The V and J genes are TRBV2 and TRBJ2-5; 8 bases map to TRBD1. V shed 2 bases, J shed 1 base, and the junction held 3 bases outside the gene matches. The CDR3 extends over 15 amino acids. In germline, CDR1 is SNHLY, CDR2 FYNNEI. CDR3 residues: CASSEQGAPQETQYF. In nucleotides, the CDR3 is TGTGCCAGCAGTGAACAGGGGGCCCCCCAAGAGACCCAGTACTTC.

This clonotype was seen many times. The chain joins TRBV28 to TRBJ1-4; D uncertain. The CDR3 is 12 amino acids. V lost 6 bases, J lost 8 bases, and 10 bases lay in between. The germline gives CDR1 MDHEN, CDR2 SYDVKM. CDR3 DNA sequence: TGTGCCAGCAGCTCTTTATGGGAAAAACTGTTTTTT. As protein: CASSSLWEKLFF.